The T cell receptor beta chain under discussion was sequenced for a study of vaccination effects on CD4 cells after COVID-19. About this clone itself: Its antigen is currently unknown.

The protocol was immunoSEQ multiplex PCR, while the TCRdb copy is restricted to in-frame clones and leaves out a portion. Among tens of thousands of clones, 60% to 75% were seen once, and the ten largest hold around 25%. Germline CDR1 SGHDT, CDR2 YYEEEE. Trimming at V came to 0 bases and at J to 3 bases, leaving 2 bases not matched to a gene. This CDR3 comprises 14 residues. Peptide-pool stimulation followed by sequencing identified expanded antigen-specific CD4+ clonotypes in the ViraFEST assay. A 10-day culture period preceded the isolation of CD4+ T cells. None of the vaccinated had previously contracted SARS-CoV-2, and their nucleocapsid antibodies tested negative. The authors replaced half the medium with IL-2 medium on days 3 and 7. The study, taken as a whole, reports: Clonal contraction was marked in infection- and vaccine-induced clones late after vaccination.

This clonotype originated in a human donor who received a COVID-19 vaccine. This chain uses TRBV5-6 with TRBJ2-7; 8 bases are shared with TRBD2. The specimen was CD4+ T cells from PBMCs cultured with HCoV-OC43 spike peptides, collected before COVID-19 vaccination. Subset meaning: HCoV-OC43 spike overlapping peptide pool stimulation. The CDR3 is CASSLAGGVYEQYF. For the CDR3, the DNA is TGTGCCAGCAGCTTGGCCGGGGGGGTCTACGAGCAGTACTTC.